Listed below are T cell receptor beta chains from one sample, sequenced in a study of T cells in Graves' hyperthyroidism and ophthalmopathy. Each CDR3 protein is one row after TCRdb ran MiXCR on the multiplex PCR reads. This table has 700,000 or so distinct CDR3 sequences, about a sixth appearing once. Sequencing input: blood. The source is a man aged 18-30 years with Graves' hyperthyroidism. CDR3s include the opening cysteine and the closing phenylalanine or tryptophan. The D gene is left open where the match is weak. Not every row has a clone size; where given, it reads once, few, many or a size class.

size | D | J | V | CDR3 | DNA
few | . | TRBJ2-7 | TRBV12-3/TRBV12-4 | CASSLWTGTYEQYF | TGTGCCAGCAGTCTCTGGACGGGTACCTACGAGCAGTACTTC
. | . | TRBJ2-1 | TRBV6-5 | CASSYLGERNTRQFF | TGTGCCAGCAGTTACCTGGGGGAAAGGAATACCAGGCAGTTCTTC
many | . | TRBJ2-7 | TRBV7-9 | CASSLRSGRVKDEQYF | TGTGCCAGCAGCTTAAGGTCTGGCAGGGTCAAAGACGAGCAGTACTTC
. | . | TRBJ2-6 | TRBV5-8 | CASSLESGANVLTF | TGTGCCAGCAGCTTGGAATCTGGGGCCAACGTCCTGACTTTC
many | . | TRBJ1-2 | TRBV30 | CAWSVLEGYGYTF | TGTGCCTGGAGTGTCTTGGAAGGTTATGGCTACACCTTC
many | TRBD1 | TRBJ2-7 | TRBV11-2 | CASSRDRGPYEQYF | TGTGCCAGCAGCCGGGACAGGGGACCCTACGAGCAGTACTTC
few | TRBD2 | TRBJ2-1 | TRBV20-1 | CSARGPGLAVYNEQFF | TGCAGTGCTAGAGGGCCGGGACTAGCGGTTTACAATGAGCAGTTCTTC
. | . | TRBJ2-1 | TRBV20-1 | CSAGTGEASYNEQFF | TGCAGTGCTGGGACGGGGGAGGCGTCCTACAATGAGCAGTTCTTC
many | TRBD2 | TRBJ2-1 | TRBV5-1 | CASTPPRTGGDNEQFF | TGCGCCAGCACCCCTCCCCGAACGGGAGGGGACAATGAGCAGTTCTTC
. | TRBD2 | TRBJ2-5 | TRBV3-1 | CASSQEGRLAGWKETQYF | TGTGCCAGCAGCCAAGAGGGTCGTCTAGCGGGTTGGAAAGAGACCCAGTACTTC
. | . | TRBJ2-7 | TRBV19 | CASSIRESALYEQYF | TGTGCCAGTAGTATACGGGAGAGTGCCCTCTACGAGCAGTACTTC
few | . | TRBJ2-1 | TRBV5-5 | CASGANEQFF | TGTGCCAGCGGGGCTAATGAGCAGTTCTTC
few | . | TRBJ2-5 | TRBV4-1 | CASSQGLFQETQYF | TGCGCCAGCAGCCAAGGGCTGTTCCAAGAGACCCAGTACTTC
many | TRBD2 | TRBJ2-5 | TRBV3-1 | CASSQDSGGTQETQYF | TGTGCCAGCAGCCAAGACAGCGGGGGGACGCAAGAGACCCAGTACTTC
. | . | TRBJ2-3 | TRBV29-1 | CSGMWQGLDTQYF | TGCAGCGGAATGTGGCAGGGGTTAGATACGCAGTATTTT
many | . | TRBJ2-5 | TRBV29-1 | CSAGHTGNQETQYF | TGCAGCGCCGGGCACACAGGGAACCAAGAGACCCAGTACTTC
. | . | TRBJ1-3 | TRBV5-1 | CASRSFRAPRNTIYF | TGCGCCAGCAGAAGCTTCCGTGCACCACGAAACACCATATATTTT
many | . | TRBJ2-7 | TRBV6-5 | CASSYSSGIYEQYF | TGTGCCAGCAGTTACTCGTCAGGAATTTACGAGCAGTACTTC
. | . | TRBJ1-2 | TRBV6-1 | CASSPGKSNYGYTF | TGTGCCAGCTCTCCGGGGAAATCTAACTATGGCTACACCTTC
. | . | TRBJ1-2 | TRBV3-1 | CASSRPGEQGGYTF | TGTGCCAGCAGCCGGCCCGGGGAACAAGGGGGCTACACCTTC
. | . | TRBJ2-3 | TRBV15 | CATSPDVADTQYF | TGTGCCACCAGCCCCGATGTCGCAGATACGCAGTATTTT
. | TRBD1 | TRBJ1-1 | TRBV19 | CASRTGAKAFF | TGTGCCAGTAGAACAGGGGCCAAAGCTTTCTTT
. | . | TRBJ2-7 | TRBV3-1 | CASSRTHYEQYF | TGTGCCAGCAGCCGGACTCACTACGAGCAGTACTTC
. | TRBD2 | TRBJ2-2 | TRBV29-1 | CSVRIGLAGPTGELFF | TGCAGCGTCAGGATCGGACTAGCGGGACCCACCGGGGAGCTGTTTTTT
. | TRBD1 | TRBJ1-1 | TRBV10-2 | CASSDSRGLAFF | TGCGCCAGCAGTGATTCAAGGGGGCTTGCTTTCTTT
many | . | TRBJ1-5 | TRBV12-3/TRBV12-4 | CASWSASAYQPQHF | TGTGCCAGTTGGAGCGCATCGGCGTATCAGCCCCAGCATTTT
many | . | TRBJ2-5 | TRBV15 | CATSRLKGQETQYF | TGTGCCACCAGCAGACTAAAGGGCCAAGAGACCCAGTACTTC
. | TRBD2 | TRBJ2-7 | TRBV20-1 | CSARDPGLAYLYEQYF | TGCAGTGCTAGAGACCCGGGACTAGCCTACTTGTACGAGCAGTACTTC
few | . | TRBJ2-2 | TRBV11-2 | CASSLSGLRTGELFF | TGTGCCAGCAGCTTGTCGGGGCTTCGCACCGGGGAGCTGTTTTTT
few | TRBD1 | TRBJ2-7 | TRBV3-1 | CASSQPRQGTYEQYF | TGTGCCAGCAGCCAACCTCGACAGGGTACCTACGAGCAGTACTTC
many | . | TRBJ1-5 | TRBV28 | CASSLPGQNVLNQPQHF | TGTGCCAGCAGTCTCCCAGGGCAGAACGTTCTCAATCAGCCCCAGCATTTT
. | TRBD2 | TRBJ2-2 | TRBV20-1 | CSARVPGRAAGELFF | TGCAGTGCTAGAGTACCTGGGAGGGCCGCCGGGGAGCTGTTTTTT
. | . | TRBJ2-7 | TRBV27 | CASSAGFGGHEQYF | TGTGCCAGCAGTGCAGGGTTCGGCGGCCACGAGCAGTACTTC
many | . | TRBJ1-5 | TRBV3-1 | CASSQSWGPNQPQHF | TGTGCCAGCAGCCAGTCCTGGGGGCCCAATCAGCCCCAGCATTTT
. | TRBD2 | TRBJ2-7 | TRBV28 | CASIEGTSGFYEQYF | TGTGCCAGCATCGAGGGGACTAGCGGTTTTTACGAGCAGTACTTC
many | . | TRBJ1-2 | TRBV2 | CASSGKQGHTF | TGTGCCAGCAGTGGGAAACAGGGTCATACCTTC
few | TRBD1 | TRBJ2-1 | TRBV6-2/TRBV6-3 | CASSQSFPRDRDSGNEQFF | TGTGCCAGCAGTCAATCGTTTCCCCGGGACAGGGATAGTGGCAATGAGCAGTTCTTC
. | . | TRBJ2-3 | TRBV29-1 | CSVRGTLTDTQYF | TGCAGCGTTAGAGGGACCCTCACAGATACGCAGTATTTT
. | . | TRBJ1-3 | TRBV19 | CASSIRRASGNTIYF | TGTGCCAGTAGTATCCGGCGGGCCTCTGGAAACACCATATATTTT
few | TRBD1 | TRBJ1-6 | TRBV20-1 | CSARARGDSYNSPLHF | TGCAGTGCTAGAGCAAGAGGGGACAGTTATAATTCACCCCTCCACTTT
. | . | TRBJ1-1 | TRBV29-1 | CSVKGPMNTEAFF | TGCAGCGTCAAAGGGCCGATGAACACTGAAGCTTTCTTT
. | . | TRBJ2-1 | TRBV14 | CASSQRHGNEQFF | TGTGCCAGCAGCCAGAGGCACGGGAATGAGCAGTTCTTC
. | TRBD1 | TRBJ2-6 | TRBV6-1 | CAITRDSFSSSGANVLTF | TGTGCCATCACCCGGGACAGCTTTTCCTCCTCTGGGGCCAACGTCCTGACTTTC
many | . | TRBJ2-6 | TRBV27 | CASSPWGLGANVLTF | TGTGCCAGCAGCCCTTGGGGGCTCGGGGCCAACGTCCTGACTTTC
few | TRBD1 | TRBJ2-2 | TRBV7-6 | CASSSVGGTGIGELFF | TGTGCCAGCAGTTCAGTAGGAGGGACAGGGATCGGGGAGCTGTTTTTT
few | . | TRBJ1-2 | TRBV3-1 | CASSQGGSTYGYTF | TGTGCCAGCAGCCAGGGGGGGAGTACCTATGGCTACACCTTC
many | TRBD2 | TRBJ2-4 | TRBV12-3/TRBV12-4 | CASSPVAGVKNIQYF | TGTGCCAGCAGTCCGGTAGCGGGAGTCAAAAACATTCAGTACTTC
. | . | TRBJ2-5 | TRBV28 | CTSSLGRETETQYF | TGTACCAGCAGCCTGGGCAGGGAGACTGAGACCCAGTACTTC
few | . | TRBJ2-4 | TRBV11-2 | CASSFARGAIAKNIQYF | TGTGCCAGCAGCTTCGCTCGGGGGGCCATAGCCAAAAACATTCAGTACTTC
. | . | TRBJ2-3 | TRBV7-9 | CASSTTGRTSTDTQYF | TGTGCCAGCAGCACAACAGGGCGGACTAGCACAGATACGCAGTATTTT
. | . | TRBJ2-4 | TRBV7-9 | CASSLVGGTDIQYF | TGTGCCAGCAGCTTGGTAGGAGGGACGGACATTCAGTACTTC
few | . | TRBJ2-3 | TRBV27 | CASSLIAGRTDTQYF | TGTGCCAGCAGTTTAATCGCAGGGAGGACAGATACGCAGTATTTT
. | . | TRBJ1-1 | TRBV5-6 | CASSLPWVGHTEAFF | TGTGCCAGCAGCCTACCTTGGGTAGGACACACTGAAGCTTTCTTT
. | . | TRBJ2-7 | TRBV5-5 | CASSLGRTDLYEQYF | TGTGCCAGCAGCTTGGGACGGACAGATTTATACGAGCAGTACTTC